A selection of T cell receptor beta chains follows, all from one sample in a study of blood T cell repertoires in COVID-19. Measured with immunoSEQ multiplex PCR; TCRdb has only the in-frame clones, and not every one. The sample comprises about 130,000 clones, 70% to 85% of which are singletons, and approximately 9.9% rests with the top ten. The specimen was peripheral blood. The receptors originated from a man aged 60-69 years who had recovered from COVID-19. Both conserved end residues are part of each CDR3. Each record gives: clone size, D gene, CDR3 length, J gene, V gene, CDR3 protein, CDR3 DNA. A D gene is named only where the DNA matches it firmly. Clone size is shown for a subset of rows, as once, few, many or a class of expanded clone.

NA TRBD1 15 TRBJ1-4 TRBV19 CASSPETGSNEKLFF TGTGCCAGTAGCCCAGAGACAGGGTCAAATGAAAAACTGTTTTTT
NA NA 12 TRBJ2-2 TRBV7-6 CASSPETPGLFF TGTGCCAGCAGCCCGGAGACTCCGGGGCTGTTTTTT
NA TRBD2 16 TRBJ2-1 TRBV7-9 CASSLSYLAAYNEQFF TGTGCCAGCAGCTTATCGTATCTAGCGGCTTACAATGAGCAGTTCTTC
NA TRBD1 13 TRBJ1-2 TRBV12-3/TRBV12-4 CASHAGGTYGYTF TGTGCCAGCCACGCAGGGGGCACCTATGGCTACACCTTC
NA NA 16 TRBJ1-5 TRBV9 CASSVGEGGYGQPQHF TGTGCCAGCAGCGTAGGGGAGGGGGGTTATGGACAGCCCCAGCATTTT
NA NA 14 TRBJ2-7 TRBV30 CAWSGRQATYEQYF TGTGCCTGGAGTGGGCGACAGGCCACCTACGAGCAGTACTTC
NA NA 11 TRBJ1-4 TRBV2 CASSGQPELFF TGTGCCAGCAGTGGACAGCCTGAACTGTTTTTT
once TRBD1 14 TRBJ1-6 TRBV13 CATRQGNLNSPLHF TGTGCCACCAGACAGGGGAACCTTAATTCACCCCTCCACTTT
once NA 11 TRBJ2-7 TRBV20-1 CSAPRGYEQYF TGCAGTGCTCCACGGGGCTACGAGCAGTACTTC
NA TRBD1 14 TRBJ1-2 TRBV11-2 CASSPDRGGYGYTF TGTGCCAGCAGCCCGGACAGGGGGGGGTATGGCTACACCTTC
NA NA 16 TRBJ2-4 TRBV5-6 CASSLVSSWAENIQYF TGTGCCAGCAGCTTGGTGTCTAGCTGGGCGGAAAACATTCAGTACTTC
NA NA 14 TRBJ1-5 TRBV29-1 CSANRDMRNQPQHF TGCAGCGCGAACCGGGACATGAGAAATCAGCCCCAGCATTTT
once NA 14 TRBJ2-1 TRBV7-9 CASSLNLDGGEQFF TGTGCCAGCAGCTTAAATCTAGATGGAGGTGAGCAGTTCTTC
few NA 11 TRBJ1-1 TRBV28 CASRDRRSAFF TGTGCCAGCAGAGACAGGAGGTCGGCTTTCTTT
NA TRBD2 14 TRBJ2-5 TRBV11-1 CASKAGGLGETQYF TGTGCCAGCAAAGCGGGAGGGCTGGGGGAGACCCAGTACTTC
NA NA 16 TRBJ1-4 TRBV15 CATSRPQEARNEKLFF TGTGCCACCAGCAGACCCCAGGAGGCTCGGAATGAAAAACTGTTTTTT
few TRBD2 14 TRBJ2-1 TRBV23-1 CSTPSGRIYNEQFF TGTTCGACACCAAGCGGGAGGATCTACAATGAGCAGTTCTTC
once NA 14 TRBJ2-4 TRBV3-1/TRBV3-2 CASSLRGAKNIQYF TGTGCCAGCAGCCTCCGGGGAGCCAAAAACATTCAGTACTTC
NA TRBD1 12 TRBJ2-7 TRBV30 CAWRHTGGEQYF TGTGCCTGGAGGCACACAGGGGGCGAGCAGTACTTC
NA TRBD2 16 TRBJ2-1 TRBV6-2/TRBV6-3 CASSSLGQAGANEQFF TGTGCCAGCAGCTCCCTCGGTCAAGCGGGAGCAAATGAGCAGTTCTTC
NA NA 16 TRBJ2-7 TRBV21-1 CASSKVRQGWSYEQYF TGTGCCAGCAGCAAAGTTCGTCAGGGCTGGTCCTACGAGCAGTACTTC
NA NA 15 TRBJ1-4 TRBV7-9 CASSPTISTNEKLFF TGTGCCAGCAGCCCGACTATTTCAACTAATGAAAAACTGTTTTTT
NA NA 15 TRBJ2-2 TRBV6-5 CASSPRPRGTGELFF TGTGCCAGCAGTCCACGACCCCGGGGGACCGGGGAGCTGTTTTTT
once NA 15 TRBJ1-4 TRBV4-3 CASSQGGRDNEKLFF TGCGCCAGCAGCCAAGGGGGGCGCGATAATGAAAAACTGTTTTTT
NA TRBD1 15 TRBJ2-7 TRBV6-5 CASSYSRTGPYEQYF TGTGCCAGCAGTTACTCCCGGACAGGACCCTACGAGCAGTACTTC
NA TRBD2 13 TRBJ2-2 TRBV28 CAAKAGGTGELFF TGTGCCGCCAAAGCGGGGGGCACCGGGGAGCTGTTTTTT
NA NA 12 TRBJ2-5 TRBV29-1 CSVGGQQETQYF TGCAGCGTTGGGGGACAACAAGAGACCCAGTACTTC
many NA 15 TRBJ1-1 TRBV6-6 CASSTSPRLNTEAFF TGTGCCAGCAGTACCTCACCCAGGCTGAACACTGAAGCTTTCTTT
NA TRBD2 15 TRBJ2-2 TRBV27 CASSLSGLDTGELFF TGTGCCAGCAGTTTATCGGGACTAGACACCGGGGAGCTGTTTTTT